A single T cell receptor (beta chain) is shown here with its context. The antigen is undetermined. The source of the sample is a study of T-cell memory formation after mild COVID-19. Regarding the study as a whole: CD8+ contracting clones occupied EMRA, while CD4+ ones occupied mainly CM and EM.

In TCRdb, the 5' RACE reads were re-called with MiXCR into one record per CDR3 protein. Of approximately 260,000 distinct CDR3 sequences in the sample, around 17% were seen once. Trimming took 7 bases from V and 8 from J; bases not matched to a gene: 10. Germline loops: CDR1 LNHDA, CDR2 SQIVND (reference sequence). The CDR3 totals 14 residues. This TCR derives from a man between 18 and 35 years old who had mild COVID-19 (a few samples of this study predate the infection). Cell type and time point are not known. Sequenced sample: PBMCs or a T cell subset sorted from them (not recorded which). The rearrangement links TRBV19 to TRBJ1-4; 7 bases are a match to TRBD1. CDR3 bases: TGTGCCAGTACCATCCCCGGGACAGACGAAAAACTGTTTTTT. Amino acids: CASTIPGTDEKLFF.